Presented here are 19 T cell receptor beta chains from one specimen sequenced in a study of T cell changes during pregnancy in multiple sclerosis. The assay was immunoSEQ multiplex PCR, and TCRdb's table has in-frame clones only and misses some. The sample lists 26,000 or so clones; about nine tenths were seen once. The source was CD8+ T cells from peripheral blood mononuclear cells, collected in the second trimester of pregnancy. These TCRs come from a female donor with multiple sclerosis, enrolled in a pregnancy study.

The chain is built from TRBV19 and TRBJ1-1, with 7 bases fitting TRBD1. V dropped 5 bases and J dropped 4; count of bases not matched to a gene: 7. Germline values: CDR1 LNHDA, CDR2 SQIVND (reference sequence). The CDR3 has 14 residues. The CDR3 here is CASSAAPGGTEAFF. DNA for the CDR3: TGTGCCAGTAGTGCCGCCCCAGGGGGCACTGAAGCTTTCTTT.

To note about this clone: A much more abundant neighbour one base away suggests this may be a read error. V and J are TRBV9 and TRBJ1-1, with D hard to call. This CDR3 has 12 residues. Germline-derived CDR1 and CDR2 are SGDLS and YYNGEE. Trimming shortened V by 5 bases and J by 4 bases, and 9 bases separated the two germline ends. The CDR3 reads CASSVSGTEAFF. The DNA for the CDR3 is TGTGCCAGCAGTGTTTCGGGCACTGAAGCTTTCTTT.

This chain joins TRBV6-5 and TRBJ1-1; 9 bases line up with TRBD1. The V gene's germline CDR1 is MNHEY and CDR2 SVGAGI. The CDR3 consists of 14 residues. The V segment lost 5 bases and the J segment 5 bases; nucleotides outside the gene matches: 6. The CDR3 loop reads CASSPGTGTTEAFF. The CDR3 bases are TGTGCCAGCAGTCCCGGGACAGGGACAACTGAAGCTTTCTTT.

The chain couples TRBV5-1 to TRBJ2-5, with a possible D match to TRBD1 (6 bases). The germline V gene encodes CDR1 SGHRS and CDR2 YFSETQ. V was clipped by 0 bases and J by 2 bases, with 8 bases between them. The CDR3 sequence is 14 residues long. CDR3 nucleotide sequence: TGCGCCAGCAGCTTGGTAGGGACACAAGAGACCCAGTACTTC. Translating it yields CASSLVGTQETQYF.

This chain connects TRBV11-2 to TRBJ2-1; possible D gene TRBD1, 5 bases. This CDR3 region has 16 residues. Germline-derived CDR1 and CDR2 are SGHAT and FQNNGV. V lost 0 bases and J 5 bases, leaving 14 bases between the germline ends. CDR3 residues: CASSLEITGYDNEQFF. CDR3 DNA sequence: TGTGCCAGCAGCTTAGAAATCACAGGATACGACAATGAGCAGTTCTTC.

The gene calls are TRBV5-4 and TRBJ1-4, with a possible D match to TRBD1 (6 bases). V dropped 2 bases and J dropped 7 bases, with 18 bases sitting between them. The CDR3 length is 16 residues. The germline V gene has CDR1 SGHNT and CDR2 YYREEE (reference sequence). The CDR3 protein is CASSLLITGRGEKLFF. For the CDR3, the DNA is TGTGCCAGCAGCTTATTAATAACAGGGAGAGGTGAAAAACTGTTTTTT.

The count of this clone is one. This chain's CDR3 is CASTLGGYQPQHF. CDR3 DNA sequence: TGTGCCAGCACCCTCGGGGGATACCAGCCCCAGCATTTT. The rearrangement uses TRBV28 and TRBJ1-5, with a tentative D call TRBD1 (5 bases). This CDR3 spans 13 amino acids. The ends were cut back, 7 bases at V and 7 bases at J, with 14 bases in the middle. Germline CDR1 reads MDHEN; CDR2 reads SYDVKM. Combining the CDR3 with reference TRBV28 and TRBJ1-5 gives the whole variable domain DVKVTQSSRYLVKRTGEKVFLECVQDMDHENMFWYRQDPGLGLRLIYFSYDVKMKEKGDIPEGYSVSREKKERFSLILESASTNQTSMYLCASTLGGYQPQHFGDGTRLSIL.

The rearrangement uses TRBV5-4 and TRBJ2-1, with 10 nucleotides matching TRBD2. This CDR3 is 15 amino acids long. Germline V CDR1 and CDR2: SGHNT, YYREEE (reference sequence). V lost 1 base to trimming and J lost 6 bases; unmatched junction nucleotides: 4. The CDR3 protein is CASSLPAGGINEQFF. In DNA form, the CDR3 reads TGTGCCAGCAGCTTGCCAGCGGGGGGGATCAATGAGCAGTTCTTC.

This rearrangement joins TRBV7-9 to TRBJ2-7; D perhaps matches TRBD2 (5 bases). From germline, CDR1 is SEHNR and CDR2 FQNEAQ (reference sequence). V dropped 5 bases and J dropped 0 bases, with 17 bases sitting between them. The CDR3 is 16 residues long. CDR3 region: CASSPPGMGVSYEQYF. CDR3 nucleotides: TGTGCCAGCAGCCCCCCGGGGATGGGAGTCTCCTACGAGCAGTACTTC.

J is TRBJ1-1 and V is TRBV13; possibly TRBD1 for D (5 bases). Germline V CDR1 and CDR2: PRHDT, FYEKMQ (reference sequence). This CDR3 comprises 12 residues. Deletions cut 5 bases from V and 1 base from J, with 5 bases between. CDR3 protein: CASSTGNTEAFF. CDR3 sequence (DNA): TGTGCCAGCAGCACAGGGAACACTGAAGCTTTCTTT.

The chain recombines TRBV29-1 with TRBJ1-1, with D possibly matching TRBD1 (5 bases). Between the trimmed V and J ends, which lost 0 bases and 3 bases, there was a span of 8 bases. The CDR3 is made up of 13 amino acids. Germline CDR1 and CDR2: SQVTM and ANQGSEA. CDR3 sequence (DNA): TGCAGCGTTGAAGAAAGGGGCGACACTGAAGCTTTCTTT. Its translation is CSVEERGDTEAFF.

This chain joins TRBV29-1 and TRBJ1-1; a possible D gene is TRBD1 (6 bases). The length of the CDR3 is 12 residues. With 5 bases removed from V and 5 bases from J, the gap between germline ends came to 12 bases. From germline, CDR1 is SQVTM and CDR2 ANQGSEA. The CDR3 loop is CSVTYQGTEAFF. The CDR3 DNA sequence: TGCAGCGTTACCTATCAGGGGACTGAAGCTTTCTTT. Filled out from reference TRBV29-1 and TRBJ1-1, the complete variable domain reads SAVISQKPSRDICQRGTSLTIQCQVDSQVTMMFWYRQQPGQSLTLIATANQGSEATYESGFVIDKFPISRPNLTFSTLTVSNMSPEDSSIYLCSVTYQGTEAFFGQGTRLTVV.

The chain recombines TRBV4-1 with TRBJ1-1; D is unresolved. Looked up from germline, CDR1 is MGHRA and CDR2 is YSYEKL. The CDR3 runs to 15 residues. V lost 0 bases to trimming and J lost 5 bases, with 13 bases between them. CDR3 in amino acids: CASSQEMGAGTEAFF. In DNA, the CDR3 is TGCGCCAGCAGCCAAGAAATGGGCGCGGGAACTGAAGCTTTCTTT.

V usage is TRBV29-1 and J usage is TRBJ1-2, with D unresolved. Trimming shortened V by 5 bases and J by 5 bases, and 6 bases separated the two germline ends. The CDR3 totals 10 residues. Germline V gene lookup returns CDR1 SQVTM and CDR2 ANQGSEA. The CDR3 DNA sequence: TGCAGCGTTCCAGGATATGGCTACACCTTC. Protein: CSVPGYGYTF.

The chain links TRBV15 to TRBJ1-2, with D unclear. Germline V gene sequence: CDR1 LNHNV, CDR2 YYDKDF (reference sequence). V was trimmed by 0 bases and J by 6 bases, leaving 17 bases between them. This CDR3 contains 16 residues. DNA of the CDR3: TGTGCCACCAGCAGAGATGTTCAATCCGGGAGTGATGGCTACACCTTC. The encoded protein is CATSRDVQSGSDGYTF.

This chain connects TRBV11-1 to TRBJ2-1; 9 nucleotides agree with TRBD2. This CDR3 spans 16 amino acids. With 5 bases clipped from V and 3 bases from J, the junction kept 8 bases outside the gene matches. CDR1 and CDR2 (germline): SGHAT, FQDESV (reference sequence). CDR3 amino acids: CASSVNPSGDYNEQFF. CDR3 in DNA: TGTGCCAGCAGCGTTAACCCTAGCGGGGACTACAATGAGCAGTTCTTC.

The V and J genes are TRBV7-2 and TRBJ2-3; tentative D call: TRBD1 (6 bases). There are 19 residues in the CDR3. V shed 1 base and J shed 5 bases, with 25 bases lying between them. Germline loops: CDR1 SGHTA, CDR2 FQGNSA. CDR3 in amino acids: CASSLEGLKGWGLGDTQYF. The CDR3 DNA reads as TGTGCCAGCAGCTTAGAGGGGCTTAAAGGGTGGGGGCTAGGAGATACGCAGTATTTT.

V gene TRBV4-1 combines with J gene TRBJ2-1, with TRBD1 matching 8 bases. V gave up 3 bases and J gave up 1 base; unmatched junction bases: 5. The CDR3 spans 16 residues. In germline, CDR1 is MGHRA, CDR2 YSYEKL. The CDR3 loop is CASSQPTGGSYNEQFF. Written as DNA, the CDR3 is TGCGCCAGCAGCCAGCCTACAGGGGGTTCCTACAATGAGCAGTTCTTC.

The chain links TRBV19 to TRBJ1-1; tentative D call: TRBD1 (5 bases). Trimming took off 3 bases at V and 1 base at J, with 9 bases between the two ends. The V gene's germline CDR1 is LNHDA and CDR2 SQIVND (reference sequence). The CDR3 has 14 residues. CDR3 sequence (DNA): TGTGCCAGTAGTATGGTGGGGGGGAACACTGAAGCTTTCTTT. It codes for CASSMVGGNTEAFF.